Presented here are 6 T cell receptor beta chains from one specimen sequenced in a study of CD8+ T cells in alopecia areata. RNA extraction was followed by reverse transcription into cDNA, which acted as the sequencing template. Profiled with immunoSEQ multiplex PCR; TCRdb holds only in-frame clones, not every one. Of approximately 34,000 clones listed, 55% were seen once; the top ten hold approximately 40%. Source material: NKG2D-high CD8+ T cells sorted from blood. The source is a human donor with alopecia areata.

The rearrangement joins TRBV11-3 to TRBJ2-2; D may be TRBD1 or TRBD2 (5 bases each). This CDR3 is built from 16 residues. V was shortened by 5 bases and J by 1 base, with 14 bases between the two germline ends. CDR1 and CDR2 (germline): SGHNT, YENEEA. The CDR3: CASSPRDGQNTGELFF. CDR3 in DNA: TGTGCCAGCAGCCCAAGGGACGGTCAGAACACCGGGGAGCTGTTTTTT.

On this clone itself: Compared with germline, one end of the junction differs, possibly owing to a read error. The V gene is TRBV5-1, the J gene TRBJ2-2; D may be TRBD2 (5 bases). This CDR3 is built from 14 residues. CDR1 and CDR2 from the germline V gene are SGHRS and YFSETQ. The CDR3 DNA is TGCGCCAGCACCAATTCGGGGAACACCGGGGAGCTGGTTTTT. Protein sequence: CASTNSGNTGELVF.

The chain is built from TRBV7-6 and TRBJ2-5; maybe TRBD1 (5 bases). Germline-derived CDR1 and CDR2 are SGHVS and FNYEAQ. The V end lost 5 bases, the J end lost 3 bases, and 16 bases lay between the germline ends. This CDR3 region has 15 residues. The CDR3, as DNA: TGTGCCAGCAGCCAACCCCTCGCGGACAAAGAGACCCAGTACTTC. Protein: CASSQPLADKETQYF.

In DNA, the CDR3 is TGTGCCAGCAGAGCCGGGATCAGCTACGAGCAGTACTTC. Its translation is CASRAGISYEQYF. The V and J genes are TRBV2 and TRBJ2-7; perhaps TRBD2 as D (5 bases). The CDR3 is 13 amino acids. V lost 6 bases and J 3 bases, leaving 12 bases between the germline ends. Germline V lookup: CDR1 SNHLY, CDR2 FYNNEI. The full variable domain, rest sourced from reference TRBV2 and TRBJ2-7, is EPEVTQTPSHQVTQMGQEVILRCVPISNHLYFYWYRQILGQKVEFLVSFYNNEISEKSEIFDDQFSVERPDGSNFTLKIRSTKLEDSAMYFCASRAGISYEQYFGPGTRLTVT.

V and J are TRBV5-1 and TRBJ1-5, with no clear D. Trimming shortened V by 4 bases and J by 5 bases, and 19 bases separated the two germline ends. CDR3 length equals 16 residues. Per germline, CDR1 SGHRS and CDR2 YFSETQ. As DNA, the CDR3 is TGCGCCAGCAGCCTCTACGGGGAGGGTTTGCATCAGCCCCAGCATTTT. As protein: CASSLYGEGLHQPQHF.

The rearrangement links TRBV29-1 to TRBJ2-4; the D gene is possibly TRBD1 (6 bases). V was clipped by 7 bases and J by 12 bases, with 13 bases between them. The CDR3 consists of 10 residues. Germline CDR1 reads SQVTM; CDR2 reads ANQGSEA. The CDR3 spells CSAPRGSQYF. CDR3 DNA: TGCAGCGCCCCCAGGGGATCTCAGTACTTC. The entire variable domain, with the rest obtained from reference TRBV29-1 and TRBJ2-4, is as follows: SAVISQKPSRDICQRGTSLTIQCQVDSQVTMMFWYRQQPGQSLTLIATANQGSEATYESGFVIDKFPISRPNLTFSTLTVSNMSPEDSSIYLCSAPRGSQYFGAGTRLSVL.